Each of the 29 T cell receptor beta chains below was sequenced from the same sample in a study of blood T cell repertoires in COVID-19. TCRdb's copy holds only in-frame clones and misses some; the assay was immunoSEQ multiplex PCR. Of about 280,000 clones in the sample, roughly 88% were seen once. The sample comprised peripheral blood. The receptors originated from a young man with active or convalescent COVID-19.

This chain links TRBV18 with TRBJ2-4, with TRBD1 matching over 9 bases. V lost 0 bases, J lost 11 bases, and 8 bases stayed unmatched. The CDR3 is 15 residues long. CDR1 KGHSH and CDR2 LQKENI come from the germline V gene. The CDR3, as DNA: TGTGCCAGCTCACCACCGGGGACAGGGAATATGGTTCAGTACTTC. This codes for CASSPPGTGNMVQYF.

The gene calls are TRBV28 and TRBJ1-2; perhaps TRBD1 as D (6 bases). Trimming shortened V by 5 bases and J by 3 bases, and 13 bases separated the two germline ends. The CDR3 is 14 residues long. Germline CDR1 is MDHEN and CDR2 is SYDVKM. CDR3 loop: CASSLTGNDYGYTF. The CDR3 DNA is TGTGCCAGCAGTCTCACAGGGAATGACTATGGCTACACCTTC.

The J gene is TRBJ2-5, the V gene TRBV15; D might be TRBD1 (5 bases). The germline V gene encodes CDR1 LNHNV and CDR2 YYDKDF (reference sequence). V shed 3 bases and J shed 5 bases, with 16 bases lying between them. This CDR3 comprises 15 residues. DNA of the CDR3: TGTGCCACCAGCAGCCGGCCACCAAAGGGGGAGACCCAGTACTTC. Translated, it gives CATSSRPPKGETQYF.

The rearrangement joins TRBV14 to TRBJ2-7; 8 nucleotides line up with TRBD1. The V gene end was trimmed by 4 bases and the J gene end by 4 bases; junction bases not matched to a gene: 9. The CDR3 totals 15 residues. Germline CDR1 and CDR2: SGHDN and FVKESK. In DNA form, the CDR3 reads TGTGCCAGCAGCCCCCGGACAGGGTGGATTTACGAGCAGTACTTC. It codes for CASSPRTGWIYEQYF.

The chain uses TRBV9 and TRBJ2-2; TRBD2 aligns across 7 bases. CDR1 is SGDLS and CDR2 is YYNGEE in the germline V gene. V was clipped by 4 bases and J by 7 bases; unmatched bases: 10. This CDR3 is 15 amino acids long. CDR3 DNA: TGTGCCAGCAGCCCGGGACTATTCGGGGGCGGGGAGCTGTTTTTT. It yields the protein CASSPGLFGGGELFF.

This clone was observed a handful of times. V usage is TRBV12-3 or TRBV12-4 and J usage is TRBJ1-1; tentative D call: TRBD1 (6 bases). The CDR3 is made up of 13 amino acids. V lost 4 bases and J lost 1, with 7 bases in between. The CDR3 nucleotides read TGTGCCAGCAGTTGGGGGCAGAACACTGAAGCTTTCTTT. Residues: CASSWGQNTEAFF.

V and J are TRBV7-8 and TRBJ2-5; D unclear. The CDR3 spans 15 residues. V was clipped by 1 base and J by 4 bases, with 13 bases between them. Germline V gives CDR1 SGHVS, CDR2 FQNEAQ. CDR3 DNA sequence: TGTGCCAGCAGCTTAGGGGCAACAAGGCGAGAGACCCAGTACTTC. This translates into CASSLGATRRETQYF.

V usage is TRBV7-7 and J usage is TRBJ1-3; D unresolved. Trimming stripped 3 bases from V and 0 bases from J, with 9 bases between. This CDR3 has 15 amino acids. Germline CDR1 reads SSHAT; CDR2 reads FNYEAQ (reference sequence). CDR3 nucleotide sequence: TGTGCCAGCAGCTTGTCTAGCAGCTCTGGAAACACCATATATTTT. As protein: CASSLSSSSGNTIYF.

The chain combines TRBV11-2 with TRBJ2-7; the D gene is possibly TRBD1 (6 bases). V gave up 5 bases and J gave up 0 bases, with 14 bases separating them. Per germline, CDR1 SGHAT and CDR2 FQNNGV. This CDR3 is 15 amino acids long. The CDR3: CASSTQTGNSYEQYF. The CDR3 region has the DNA TGTGCCAGCAGCACCCAAACAGGGAACTCCTACGAGCAGTACTTC.

For this clone: Other DNA variants within this sample encode the same CDR3. The chain joins TRBV7-2 to TRBJ2-7; 12 bases align to TRBD2. CDR3 length: 15 amino acids. With 4 bases clipped from V and 2 bases from J, the junction kept 3 bases outside the gene matches. From germline, CDR1 is SGHTA and CDR2 FQGNSA. In DNA, the CDR3 is TGTGCCAGCAGCTCCACTAGCGGGGGGCCCTACGAGCAGTACTTC. Its translation: CASSSTSGGPYEQYF.

The rearrangement uses TRBV20-1 and TRBJ2-1; TRBD2 might be the D (6 bases). The germline CDR1 and CDR2 sequences are DFQATT and SNEGSKA (reference sequence). This CDR3 region has 12 residues. The ends were cut back, 5 bases at V and 9 bases at J, with 14 bases in the middle. CDR3 nucleotides: TGCAGTGCTGGTGGACTATCGGGTGAGCAGTTCTTC. Its protein is CSAGGLSGEQFF.

This chain connects TRBV7-6 to TRBJ2-5; TRBD2 aligns across 10 bases. Unmatched junction bases numbered 15, after V lost 1 base and J lost 4 bases. Germline V gene sequence: CDR1 SGHVS, CDR2 FNYEAQ. This CDR3 spans 19 amino acids. This CDR3 reads CASSLGATAGGLVGETQYF. The CDR3 DNA sequence: TGTGCCAGCAGCTTAGGGGCGACAGCGGGGGGGCTGGTTGGAGAGACCCAGTACTTC.

This clone was detected once. The CDR3 sequence is CAISAGTVSYEQYF. The CDR3 DNA reads as TGTGCCATCAGTGCTGGGACAGTCTCCTACGAGCAGTACTTC. V gene TRBV10-3 combines with J gene TRBJ2-7, with 7 nucleotides matching TRBD1. Germline V gives CDR1 ENHRY, CDR2 SYGVKD. V dropped 4 bases and J dropped 0; count of bases not matched to a gene: 3. CDR3 size: 14 residues.

This chain links TRBV20-1 with TRBJ2-7; D may be TRBD2 (6 bases). The V gene lost 3 bases and the J gene lost 2 bases, with 14 bases spanning the gap. The CDR3 totals 14 residues. CDR1 and CDR2 from the germline V gene are DFQATT and SNEGSKA (reference sequence). CDR3 DNA: TGCAGTGCTAGTGGCAGGGACTCCCCCTACGAGCAGTACTTC. Protein: CSASGRDSPYEQYF.

The chain employs TRBV4-1 and TRBJ1-2; 7 bases map to TRBD1. The germline gives CDR1 MGHRA, CDR2 YSYEKL. The CDR3 contains 15 residues. V was clipped by 0 bases and J by 4 bases; unmatched bases: 5. The CDR3 sequence is CASSQEEGTVYGYTF. Written as DNA, the CDR3 is TGCGCCAGCAGCCAAGAGGAGGGGACAGTCTATGGCTACACCTTC.

This sequence joins TRBV6-5 and TRBJ1-5; no clear D. The CDR3 is 15 residues long. V was shortened by 6 bases and J by 7 bases, with 19 bases between the two germline ends. Germline-derived CDR1 and CDR2 are MNHEY and SVGAGI. In DNA, the CDR3 is TGTGCCAGCAGGGCCTACCGAGGTAGTAACCAGCCCCAGCATTTT. Encoded protein: CASRAYRGSNQPQHF.

In this sample, this clone turned up a few times. The rearrangement uses TRBV9 and TRBJ1-1, with 7 bases matching TRBD1. The CDR3 covers 17 residues. The junction had 8 bases not matched to a gene; V was cut back by 0 bases and J by 0 bases. Looked up from germline, CDR1 is SGDLS and CDR2 is YYNGEE. Written as DNA, the CDR3 is TGTGCCAGCAGCGTAGGGGCAGGGGGAATAATGAACACTGAAGCTTTCTTT. Protein: CASSVGAGGIMNTEAFF. Drawing the rest from reference TRBV9 and TRBJ1-1, the complete variable domain is DSGVTQTPKHLITATGQRVTLRCSPRSGDLSVYWYQQSLDQGLQFLIQYYNGEERAKGNILERFSAQQFPDLHSELNLSSLELGDSALYFCASSVGAGGIMNTEAFFGQGTRLTVV.

The J gene is TRBJ2-7, the V gene TRBV9; no clear D gene. This CDR3 region has 14 residues. Germline V gene sequence: CDR1 SGDLS, CDR2 YYNGEE. Trimming took off 0 bases at V and 3 bases at J, with 10 bases between the two ends. This CDR3 is CASSVGLWNYEQYF. The CDR3 coding sequence is TGTGCCAGCAGCGTAGGACTGTGGAACTACGAGCAGTACTTC. Variable domain in full (rest from reference TRBV9 and TRBJ2-7): DSGVTQTPKHLITATGQRVTLRCSPRSGDLSVYWYQQSLDQGLQFLIQYYNGEERAKGNILERFSAQQFPDLHSELNLSSLELGDSALYFCASSVGLWNYEQYFGPGTRLTVT.

This chain links TRBV7-9 with TRBJ1-1, with no clear D. V was shortened by 0 bases and J by 1 base, with 3 bases between the two germline ends. CDR1 and CDR2 (germline): SEHNR, FQNEAQ (reference sequence). The CDR3 sequence is 13 residues long. The DNA for the CDR3 is TGTGCCAGCAGCTTAGCCGGGAACACTGAAGCTTTCTTT. Its translation is CASSLAGNTEAFF.

A few counts support this clone. The rearrangement joins TRBV7-7 to TRBJ1-2; the match to TRBD1 covers 9 bases. Germline assignment: CDR1 SSHAT and CDR2 FNYEAQ (reference sequence). The CDR3 spans 18 residues. Unmatched junction bases numbered 12, after V lost 4 bases and J lost 0 bases. This CDR3 reads CASSSRGTGPLANYGYTF. The CDR3 nucleotides read TGTGCCAGCAGCTCAAGGGGGACAGGGCCCCTAGCTAACTATGGCTACACCTTC. Supplemented by reference TRBV7-7 and TRBJ1-2, the full variable domain reads GAGVSQSPRYKVTKRGQDVTLRCDPISSHATLYWYQQALGQGPEFLTYFNYEAQPDKSGLPSDRFSAERPEGSISTLTIQRTEQRDSAMYRCASSSRGTGPLANYGYTFGSGTRLTVV.

The V and J genes are TRBV9 and TRBJ1-2; D call uncertain. CDR1 SGDLS and CDR2 YYNGEE come from the germline V gene. Trimming shortened V by 0 bases and J by 4 bases, and 13 bases separated the two germline ends. CDR3 size: 15 residues. The CDR3 sequence is CASSVAAGALYGYTF. The CDR3 bases are TGTGCCAGCAGCGTAGCGGCAGGTGCACTCTATGGCTACACCTTC.

The rearrangement uses TRBV19 and TRBJ2-1, with 7 bases aligning to TRBD2. V dropped 3 bases and J dropped 1; count of bases not matched to a gene: 12. The CDR3 has 18 residues. Germline assignment: CDR1 LNHDA and CDR2 SQIVND (reference sequence). In DNA form, the CDR3 reads TGTGCCAGTAGTATTCGTCAGACTAGCAGGATGTCCTACAATGAGCAGTTCTTC. Amino acid sequence: CASSIRQTSRMSYNEQFF.

The rearrangement joins TRBV2 to TRBJ1-3; D gene ambiguous. Germline lookup yields CDR1 SNHLY and CDR2 FYNNEI. CDR3 length equals 12 residues. Trimming took 7 bases from V and 8 from J, leaving 12 bases between them. The CDR3 nucleotides read TGTGCCAGCAAATGGGAGGGAGACACCATATATTTT. It specifies CASKWEGDTIYF.

This clone was observed a single time. This chain connects TRBV19 to TRBJ1-2, with unresolved D. V was trimmed by 5 bases and J by 0 bases, leaving 25 bases between them. Germline CDR1 reads LNHDA; CDR2 reads SQIVND (reference sequence). This CDR3 spans 19 amino acids. CDR3 amino acids: CASSAPMGRLNTANYGYTF. The CDR3 nucleotides read TGTGCCAGTAGTGCCCCAATGGGCAGGCTAAATACGGCTAACTATGGCTACACCTTC.

Only one count was recorded for this clone. This chain connects TRBV13 to TRBJ1-1, with D tentatively TRBD1 (5 bases). The V gene's germline CDR1 is PRHDT and CDR2 FYEKMQ (reference sequence). V lost 5 bases and J 1 base, leaving 8 bases between the germline ends. The CDR3 contains 13 residues. The CDR3: CASSPGQNTEAFF. In nucleotides, the CDR3 is TGTGCCAGCAGCCCAGGACAGAACACTGAAGCTTTCTTT.

This clone was recorded once. The same CDR3 also results from other DNA sequences found in this sample. The V call is TRBV5-4, the J call TRBJ1-4; the match to TRBD1 covers 8 bases. J was trimmed by 8 bases and V by 4 bases; bases with no gene match: 7. Germline V gene data show CDR1 as SGHNT and CDR2 as YYREEE (reference sequence). The CDR3 loop spans 14 amino acids. CDR3 protein: CASSTGTGREKLFF. The CDR3 region has the DNA TGTGCCAGCAGCACAGGGACAGGTCGAGAAAAACTGTTTTTT.

The V gene is TRBV7-9, the J gene TRBJ1-6; the match to TRBD1 covers 7 bases. The V gene end was trimmed by 3 bases and the J gene end by 7 bases; junction bases not matched to a gene: 3. The CDR3 length is 14 residues. The germline gives CDR1 SEHNR, CDR2 FQNEAQ (reference sequence). In nucleotides, the CDR3 is TGTGCCAGCAGCTTGGGACAGAAGAATTCACCCCTCCACTTT. As protein: CASSLGQKNSPLHF.

The chain combines TRBV10-3 with TRBJ2-2, with 9 bases identical to TRBD2. CDR3 size: 17 residues. J gave up 3 bases and V 7 bases, and 12 bases lay outside the gene matches. From germline, CDR1 is ENHRY and CDR2 SYGVKD. The CDR3 bases are TGTGCCATCAAAAAAGGATTGGCGGGGGGGTACACCGGGGAGCTGTTTTTT. It is translated as CAIKKGLAGGYTGELFF.

The V call is TRBV15, the J call TRBJ1-4; D unclear. Germline loops: CDR1 LNHNV, CDR2 YYDKDF (reference sequence). V lost 3 bases to trimming and J lost 2 bases, with 7 bases between them. CDR3 size: 14 residues. Here the CDR3 reads CATSRVGTNEKLFF. Here the CDR3 DNA reads TGTGCCACCAGCAGGGTGGGCACTAATGAAAAACTGTTTTTT.